This T cell receptor (beta chain) was obtained from a study of CD8+CD57+ T cells in acquired aplastic anemia. Overall study: The sorted CD4+ and CD8+ cells yielded an average around 3.2 ug of DNA.

This clonotype appeared a single time. The TCR beta profiling, which covered VDJ combination and CDR3 sequence, was carried out using genomic DNA as the template. In TCRdb, the reads were re-called with MiXCR into one record per CDR3 protein. The sample contains 250,000 to 300,000 distinct CDR3 sequences, 56% of which appear only once. The length of the CDR3 is 15 residues. The V and J ends lost 6 bases and 6 bases, in that order; junction bases with no gene match: 9. CDR1 SGHTA and CDR2 FQGNSA come from the germline V gene. The sequence derives from a human donor with severe aplastic anemia or a healthy control (not recorded which). Material for sequencing was sorted CD4+, CD8+, or CD8+CD57+ T cells (not recorded which) from PBMCs. The chain recombines TRBV7-2 with TRBJ1-5; 9 nucleotides align to TRBD1. In nucleotides, the CDR3 is TGTGCCAGCAGTCTTTGGGGACAGGGTAGTCAGCCCCAGCATTTT. Encoded protein: CASSLWGQGSQPQHF.